The clone carrying this T cell receptor beta chain is a singleton in its sample. The antigen remains undetermined. The record originates from a study of identical twins. General observations from the study: With abundant cord blood beta clonotypes, insertions were fewer; memory repertoires showed no such pattern. Zero-insertion analyses were open to partial confounding by invariant MAIT and iNKT cells.

Template switching added a universal primer site; cDNA carried unique molecular identifiers. From the 5' RACE reads, TCRdb called clonotypes with MiXCR, one entry per CDR3 protein. The table has under 1 million distinct CDR3 sequences, 12% seen once. The sample was also reused in another study, on yellow fever vaccine responses in identical twins.

Sequenced: PBMCs. The clonotype was recovered from a woman under 30 in good health.

The CDR3 reads CSANAGLAFNEQFF. DNA of the CDR3: TGCAGTGCTAACGCAGGACTAGCATTTAATGAGCAGTTCTTC. The chain combines TRBV20-1 with TRBJ2-1; TRBD2 matches 8 bases. J lost 7 bases, V lost 4 bases, and 9 bases had no gene match. This CDR3 contains 14 residues. Germline V CDR1 and CDR2: DFQATT, SNEGSKA (reference sequence).